The source of this T cell receptor beta chain is a study of T-cell memory formation after mild COVID-19. The study's findings and limits: Second-wave clones that peaked on day 37 lacked confirmed SARS-CoV-2 specificity. There was a balanced CD4/CD8 profile in clones contracting day 15 to 85, and later expanders leaned CD4+.

This clonotype has more than one count but fewer than ten. Its antigen is as yet unknown. TCRdb used MiXCR to reprocess the 5' RACE reads, holding one entry per CDR3 protein. This sample carries 250,000 to 300,000 distinct CDR3 sequences, roughly 16% of them seen once, and the ten largest clones take 20% to 25%. The CDR3 contains 13 residues. The V gene lost 0 bases and the J gene lost 1 base, with 4 bases spanning the gap. CDR1 and CDR2 from the germline V gene are SEHNR and FQNEAQ (reference sequence). This clonotype was sampled from a man between 18 and 35 years old who had mild COVID-19 (a few samples of this study predate the infection). Cell type and time point are not known. Sequenced: PBMCs or a T cell subset sorted from them (not recorded which). The chain employs TRBV7-9 and TRBJ2-7; no reliable D call. The CDR3 here is CASSLAQSYEQYF. CDR3 DNA: TGTGCCAGCAGCTTAGCTCAGTCCTACGAGCAGTACTTC. The whole variable domain, remainder taken from reference TRBV7-9 and TRBJ2-7, is DTGVSQNPRHKITKRGQNVTFRCDPISEHNRLYWYRQTLGQGPEFLTYFQNEAQLEKSRLLSDRFSAERPKGSFSTLEIQRTEQGDSAMYLCASSLAQSYEQYFGPGTRLTVT.